The 10 T cell receptor beta chains presented below share a single source sample, sequenced in a study of shared clonotypes between healthy human individuals. In the naive CD8 group, cells lacked CD45RO and were positively selected for CCR7, so terminally differentiated effector memory CD45RA+ cells were left out. Profiling relied on immunoSEQ multiplex PCR, and the TCRdb table lists in-frame clones only, not all of them. The table records some 2.1 million clones, about 94% of them present only once. The specimen was naive CD8+ T cells sorted from blood. The receptors stem from a man aged 18-30 years in good health.

V and J are TRBV11-2 and TRBJ2-7; the match to TRBD2 covers 13 bases. V gave up 1 base and J gave up 0 bases; unmatched junction bases: 9. The CDR3 sequence is 19 residues long. CDR1 and CDR2 (germline): SGHAT, FQNNGV. The CDR3 sequence: CASSLVGGTSGESSYEQYF. The CDR3 DNA reads TGTGCCAGCAGCTTAGTCGGCGGGACTAGCGGGGAGAGCTCCTACGAGCAGTACTTC.

This clone was seen once. The chain employs TRBV7-9 and TRBJ2-7; D gene uncertain. The length of the CDR3 is 12 residues. Trimming took off 4 bases at V and 3 bases at J, with 7 bases between the two ends. Per the germline V gene, CDR1 is SEHNR and CDR2 is FQNEAQ (reference sequence). The CDR3 DNA reads as TGTGCCAGCAGCTACGGTCTCTACGAGCAGTACTTC. Residues: CASSYGLYEQYF. Variable domain in full (rest from reference TRBV7-9 and TRBJ2-7): DTGVSQNPRHKITKRGQNVTFRCDPISEHNRLYWYRQTLGQGPEFLTYFQNEAQLEKSRLLSDRFSAERPKGSFSTLEIQRTEQGDSAMYLCASSYGLYEQYFGPGTRLTVT.

For this clone: In the same sample, other DNA sequences code for this CDR3. J is TRBJ1-6 and V is TRBV27; 11 positions match TRBD1. With V trimmed by 2 bases and J by 9 bases, 3 bases remained unmatched. The germline gives CDR1 MNHEY, CDR2 SMNVEV (reference sequence). CDR3 length: 15 residues. The chain's CDR3 is CASSLGQGAGSPLHF. DNA for the CDR3: TGTGCCAGCAGTTTAGGACAGGGGGCGGGTTCACCCCTCCACTTT.

This clone was observed a few times. The rearrangement uses TRBV25-1 and TRBJ2-7, with D perhaps TRBD1 or TRBD2 (6 bases each). Trimming pared 4 bases from V and 0 bases from J, leaving 13 bases between. This CDR3 spans 15 amino acids. Germline lookup yields CDR1 MGHDK and CDR2 SYGVNS. CDR3 amino acids: CASSVGSGASYEQYF. CDR3 nucleotides: TGTGCCAGCAGTGTTGGCTCGGGGGCCTCCTACGAGCAGTACTTC.

The chain uses TRBV2 and TRBJ1-2, with D tentatively TRBD1 (6 bases). Deletions cut 3 bases from V and 2 bases from J, with 10 bases between. CDR1 and CDR2 from the germline V gene are SNHLY and FYNNEI. The CDR3 runs to 14 residues. In DNA form, the CDR3 reads TGTGCCAGCAGTGATATAGGGGGAAACTATGGCTACACCTTC. This translates into CASSDIGGNYGYTF.

This clone has a single count. The J gene is TRBJ2-2, the V gene TRBV15; TRBD2 agrees at 9 bases. The germline V gene encodes CDR1 LNHNV and CDR2 YYDKDF (reference sequence). With V trimmed by 4 bases and J by 7 bases, 4 bases remained unmatched. This CDR3 has 14 amino acids. DNA of the CDR3: TGTGCCACCAGCAATAGCGGGGGTCTCGGGGAGCTGTTTTTT. It codes for CATSNSGGLGELFF.

The chain carries TRBV5-1 and TRBJ1-2, with D perhaps matching TRBD1 (6 bases). The ends were cut back, 3 bases at V and 10 bases at J, with 10 bases in the middle. The CDR3 is made up of 11 amino acids. Germline lookup yields CDR1 SGHRS and CDR2 YFSETQ. The CDR3 DNA reads TGCGCCAGCAGCTCATCAGGGGACTACACCTTC. Protein sequence: CASSSSGDYTF.

J is TRBJ1-2 and V is TRBV5-6; the match to TRBD1 covers 7 bases. This CDR3 comprises 14 residues. CDR1 SGHDT and CDR2 YYEEEE come from the germline V gene. The J segment lost 2 bases and the V segment lost 3 bases, leaving 4 bases of the junction unmatched. This chain's CDR3 is CASSWIQGNYGYTF. The CDR3 DNA follows: TGTGCCAGCAGCTGGATACAGGGGAACTATGGCTACACCTTC.

The CDR3, as DNA: TGTGCCACCAGCCGAGGCGGGGAAATATCTGAAGCTTTCTTT. This sequence encodes CATSRGGEISEAFF. The J gene is TRBJ1-1, the V gene TRBV15; D unclear. Germline V lookup: CDR1 LNHNV, CDR2 YYDKDF (reference sequence). The V end was cut by 5 bases, the J end by 6 bases, with 16 bases between. This CDR3 is built from 14 residues.

This clone appeared once. The chain links TRBV11-2 to TRBJ2-1; 10 positions agree with TRBD2. The CDR3 is 15 residues long. The germline V gene has CDR1 SGHAT and CDR2 FQNNGV. The V segment lost 3 bases and the J segment 6 bases; nucleotides outside the gene matches: 5. As DNA, the CDR3 is TGTGCCAGCAGCTTCGGGAGCGGGAGGGTCAATGAGCAGTTCTTC. Translating it yields CASSFGSGRVNEQFF.